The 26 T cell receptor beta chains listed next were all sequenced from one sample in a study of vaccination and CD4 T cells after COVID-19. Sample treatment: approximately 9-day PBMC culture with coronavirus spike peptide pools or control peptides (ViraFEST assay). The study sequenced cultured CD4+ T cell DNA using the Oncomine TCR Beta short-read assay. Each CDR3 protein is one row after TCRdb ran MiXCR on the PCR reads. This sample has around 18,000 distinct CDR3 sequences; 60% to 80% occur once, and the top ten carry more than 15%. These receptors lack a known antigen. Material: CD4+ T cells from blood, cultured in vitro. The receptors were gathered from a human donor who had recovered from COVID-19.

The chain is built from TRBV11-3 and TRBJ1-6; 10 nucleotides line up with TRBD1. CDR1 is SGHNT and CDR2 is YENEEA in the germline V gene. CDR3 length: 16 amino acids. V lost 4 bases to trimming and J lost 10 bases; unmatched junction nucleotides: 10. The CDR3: CASSSQTGTGESPLHF. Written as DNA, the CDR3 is TGTGCCAGCAGCTCACAAACCGGGACAGGGGAATCACCCCTCCACTTT.

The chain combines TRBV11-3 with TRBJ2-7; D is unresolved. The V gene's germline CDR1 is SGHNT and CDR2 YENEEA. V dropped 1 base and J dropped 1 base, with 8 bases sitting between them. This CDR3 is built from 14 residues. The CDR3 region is CASSLAANSYEQYF. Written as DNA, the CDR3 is TGTGCCAGCAGCTTAGCCGCGAATTCCTACGAGCAGTACTTC.

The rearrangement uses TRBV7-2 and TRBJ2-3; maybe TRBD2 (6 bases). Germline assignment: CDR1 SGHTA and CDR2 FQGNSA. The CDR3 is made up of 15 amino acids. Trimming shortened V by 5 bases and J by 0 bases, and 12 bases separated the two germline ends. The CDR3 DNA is TGTGCCAGCAGCCTGGGGGGACCAAGCACAGATACGCAGTATTTT. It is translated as CASSLGGPSTDTQYF.

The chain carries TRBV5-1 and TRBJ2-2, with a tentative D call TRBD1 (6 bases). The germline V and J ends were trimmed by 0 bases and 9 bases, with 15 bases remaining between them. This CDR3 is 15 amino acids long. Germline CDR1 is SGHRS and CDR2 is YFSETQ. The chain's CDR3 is CASSLVLDRGWELFF. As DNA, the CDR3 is TGCGCCAGCAGCTTGGTTCTGGACAGAGGGTGGGAGCTGTTTTTT.

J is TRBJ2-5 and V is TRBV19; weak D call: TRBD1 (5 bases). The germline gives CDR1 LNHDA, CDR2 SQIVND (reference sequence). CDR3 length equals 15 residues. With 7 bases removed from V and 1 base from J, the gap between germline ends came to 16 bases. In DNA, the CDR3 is TGTGCCAGTACCTCGGTTGGGGCCACCCAAGAGACCCAGTACTTC. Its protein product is CASTSVGATQETQYF.

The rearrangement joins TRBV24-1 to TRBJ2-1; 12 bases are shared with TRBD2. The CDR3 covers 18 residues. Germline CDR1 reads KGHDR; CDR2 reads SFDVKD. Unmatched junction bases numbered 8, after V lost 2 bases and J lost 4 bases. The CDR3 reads CATSDSASGRAGYNEQFF. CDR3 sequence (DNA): TGTGCCACCAGTGATTCAGCTAGCGGGAGGGCCGGGTACAATGAGCAGTTCTTC.

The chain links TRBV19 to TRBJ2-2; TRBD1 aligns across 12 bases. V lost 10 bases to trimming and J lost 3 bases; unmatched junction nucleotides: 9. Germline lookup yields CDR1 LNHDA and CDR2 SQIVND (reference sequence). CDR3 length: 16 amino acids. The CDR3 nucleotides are TGTGCCACCGCAACCGGGACAGGGGGCTACACCGGGGAGCTGTTTTTT. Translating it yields CATATGTGGYTGELFF.

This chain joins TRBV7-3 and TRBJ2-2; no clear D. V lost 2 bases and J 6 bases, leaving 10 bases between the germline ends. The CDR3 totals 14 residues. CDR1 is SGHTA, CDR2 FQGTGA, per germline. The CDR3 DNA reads TGTGCCAGCAGCTTACAGAACCGAGCCGGGGAGCTGTTTTTT. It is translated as CASSLQNRAGELFF.

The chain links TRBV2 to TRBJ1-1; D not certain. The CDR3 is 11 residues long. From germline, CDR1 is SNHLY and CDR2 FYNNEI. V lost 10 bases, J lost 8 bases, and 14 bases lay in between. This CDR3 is CAIFGLLEAFF. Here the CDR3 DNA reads TGTGCCATCTTTGGGCTATTAGAAGCTTTCTTT.

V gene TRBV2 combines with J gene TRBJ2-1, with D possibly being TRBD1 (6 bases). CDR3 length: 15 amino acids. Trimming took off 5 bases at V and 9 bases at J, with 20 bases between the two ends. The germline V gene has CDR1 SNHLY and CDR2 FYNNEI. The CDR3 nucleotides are TGTGCCAGCAGTAGGGGGACCTCCGTTGACGGTGAGCAGTTCTTC. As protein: CASSRGTSVDGEQFF.

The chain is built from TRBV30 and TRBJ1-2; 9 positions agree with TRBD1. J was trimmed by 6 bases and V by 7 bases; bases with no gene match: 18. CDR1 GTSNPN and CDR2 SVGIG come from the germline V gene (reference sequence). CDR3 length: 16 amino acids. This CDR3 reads CASYRDRVLVGDGYTF. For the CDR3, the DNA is TGTGCCTCGTACCGGGACAGGGTATTAGTGGGCGATGGCTACACCTTC.

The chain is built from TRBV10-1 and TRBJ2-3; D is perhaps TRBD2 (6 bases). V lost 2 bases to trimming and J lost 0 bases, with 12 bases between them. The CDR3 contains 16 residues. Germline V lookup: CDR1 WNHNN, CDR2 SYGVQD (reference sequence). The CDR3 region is CASSEAMGGSTDTQYF. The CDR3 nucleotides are TGCGCCAGCAGTGAGGCGATGGGGGGTAGCACAGATACGCAGTATTTT.

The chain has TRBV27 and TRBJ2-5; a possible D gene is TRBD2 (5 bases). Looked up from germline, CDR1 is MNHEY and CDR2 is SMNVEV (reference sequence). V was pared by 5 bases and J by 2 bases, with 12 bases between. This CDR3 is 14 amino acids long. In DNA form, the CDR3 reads TGTGCCAGCAGTCCCCAGTGGAGGCAAGAGACCCAGTACTTC. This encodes CASSPQWRQETQYF.

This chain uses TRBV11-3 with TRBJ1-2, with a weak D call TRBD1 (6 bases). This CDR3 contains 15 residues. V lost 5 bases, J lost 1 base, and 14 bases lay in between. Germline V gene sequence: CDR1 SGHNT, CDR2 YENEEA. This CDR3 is CASSNTGQFNYGYTF. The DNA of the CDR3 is TGTGCCAGCAGCAACACCGGACAGTTTAACTATGGCTACACCTTC.

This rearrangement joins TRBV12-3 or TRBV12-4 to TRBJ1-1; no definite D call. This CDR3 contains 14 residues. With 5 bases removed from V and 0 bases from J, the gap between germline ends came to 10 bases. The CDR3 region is CASSHRRLNTEAFF. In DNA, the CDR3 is TGTGCCAGCAGTCACCGGAGGCTGAACACTGAAGCTTTCTTT.

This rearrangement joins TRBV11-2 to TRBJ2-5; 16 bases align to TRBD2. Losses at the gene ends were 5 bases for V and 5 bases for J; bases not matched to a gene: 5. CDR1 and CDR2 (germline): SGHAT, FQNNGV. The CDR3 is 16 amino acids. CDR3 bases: TGTGCCAGCAGCGGGACTAGCGGGAGGGCCGGGGAGACCCAGTACTTC. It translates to CASSGTSGRAGETQYF.

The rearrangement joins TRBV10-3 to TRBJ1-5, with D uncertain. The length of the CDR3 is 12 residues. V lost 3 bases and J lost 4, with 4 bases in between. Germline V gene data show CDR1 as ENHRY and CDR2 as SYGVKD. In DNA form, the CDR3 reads TGTGCCATCAGTGATCTGAATCAGCCCCAGCATTTT. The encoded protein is CAISDLNQPQHF.

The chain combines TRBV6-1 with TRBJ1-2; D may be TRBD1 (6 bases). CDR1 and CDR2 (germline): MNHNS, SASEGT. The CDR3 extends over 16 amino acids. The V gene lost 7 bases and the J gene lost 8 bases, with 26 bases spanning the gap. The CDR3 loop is CASTRNEAGASRGYTF. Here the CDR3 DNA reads TGTGCCAGCACCAGAAACGAGGCAGGGGCGTCTCGGGGCTACACCTTC.

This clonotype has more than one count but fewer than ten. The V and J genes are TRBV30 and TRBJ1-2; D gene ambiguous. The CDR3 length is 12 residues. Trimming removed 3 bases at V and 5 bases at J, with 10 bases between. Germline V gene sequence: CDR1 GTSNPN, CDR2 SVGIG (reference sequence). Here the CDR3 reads CAWSSPDYGYTF. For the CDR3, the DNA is TGTGCCTGGAGCTCCCCAGATTATGGCTACACCTTC.

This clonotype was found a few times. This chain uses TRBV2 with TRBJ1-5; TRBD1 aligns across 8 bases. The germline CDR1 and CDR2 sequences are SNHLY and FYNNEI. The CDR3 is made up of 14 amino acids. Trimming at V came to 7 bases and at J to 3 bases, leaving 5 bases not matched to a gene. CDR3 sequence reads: CASTEDRDNQPQHF. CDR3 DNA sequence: TGTGCCAGCACCGAGGACAGGGACAATCAGCCCCAGCATTTT.

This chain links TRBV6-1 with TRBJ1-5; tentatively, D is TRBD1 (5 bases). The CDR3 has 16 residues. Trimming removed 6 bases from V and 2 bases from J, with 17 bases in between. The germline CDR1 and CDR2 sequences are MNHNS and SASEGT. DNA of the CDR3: TGTGCCAGCAGACCCATGAGGGGCGCAGGCAATCAGCCCCAGCATTTT. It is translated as CASRPMRGAGNQPQHF.

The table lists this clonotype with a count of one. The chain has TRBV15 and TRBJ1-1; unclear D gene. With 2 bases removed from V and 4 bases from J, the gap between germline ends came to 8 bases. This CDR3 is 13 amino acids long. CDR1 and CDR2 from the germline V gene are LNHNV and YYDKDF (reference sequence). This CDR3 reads CATSRTGVTEAFF. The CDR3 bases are TGTGCCACCAGCAGAACCGGTGTCACTGAAGCTTTCTTT.

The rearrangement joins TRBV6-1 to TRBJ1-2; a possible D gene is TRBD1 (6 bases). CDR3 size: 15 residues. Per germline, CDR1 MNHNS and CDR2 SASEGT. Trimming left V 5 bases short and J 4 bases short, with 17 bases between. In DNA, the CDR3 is TGTGCCAGCAGTCCCTTCGCGGGGGGCCCCTATGGCTACACCTTC. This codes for CASSPFAGGPYGYTF.

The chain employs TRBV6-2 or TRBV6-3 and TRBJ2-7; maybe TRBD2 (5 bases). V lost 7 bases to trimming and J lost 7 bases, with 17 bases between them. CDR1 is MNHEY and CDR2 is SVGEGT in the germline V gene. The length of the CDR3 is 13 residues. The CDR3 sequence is CASIRDPQREQYF. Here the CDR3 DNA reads TGTGCCAGCATCCGGGATCCCCAGCGGGAGCAGTACTTC.

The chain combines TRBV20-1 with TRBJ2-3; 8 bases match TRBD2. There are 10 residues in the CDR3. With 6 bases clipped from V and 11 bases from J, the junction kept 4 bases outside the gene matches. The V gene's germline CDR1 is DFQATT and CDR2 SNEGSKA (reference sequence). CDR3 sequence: CSAGGARQYF. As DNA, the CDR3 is TGCAGTGCCGGGGGGGCCCGGCAGTATTTT.

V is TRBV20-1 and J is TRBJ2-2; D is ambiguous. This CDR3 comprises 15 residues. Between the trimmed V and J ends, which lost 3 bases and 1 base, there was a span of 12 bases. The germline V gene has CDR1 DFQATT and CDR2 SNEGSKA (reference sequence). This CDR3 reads CSASHKTGNTGELFF. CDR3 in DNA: TGCAGTGCTAGTCACAAGACTGGGAACACCGGGGAGCTGTTTTTT.